These T cell receptor beta chains were read from a single sample in a study of T cell changes during pregnancy in multiple sclerosis. Assay: immunoSEQ multiplex PCR; the TCRdb copy retains only in-frame clones and omits some. The sample comprises about 85,000 clones, roughly nine tenths of which are singletons, and about 2.5% rests with the top ten. The input for sequencing was peripheral blood, taken in the first trimester of pregnancy. These receptors were collected from a female donor with multiple sclerosis, enrolled in a pregnancy study. Both conserved end residues are part of each CDR3. D genes are given only for firm matches. A row's size may be missing; if present it is once, few, many or a size class.

TRBV6-5	-	-	TRBJ1-5	TGTGCCAGCAGTCCCGCAGGGGCCACCAATCAGCCCCAGCATTTT	CASSPAGATNQPQHF
TRBV7-9	-	once	TRBJ1-5	TGTGCCAGCAGCTCGACAGGTTGGAATCAGCCCCAGCATTTT	CASSSTGWNQPQHF
TRBV6-6	-	-	TRBJ2-1	TGTGCCAGCAGTTCTAGCCGCTCCTACAATGAGCAGTTCTTC	CASSSSRSYNEQFF
TRBV5-4	TRBD2	once	TRBJ2-1	TGTGCCAGCACCACTGGCGCCGGGAGGGGCAATGAGCAGTTCTTC	CASTTGAGRGNEQFF
TRBV18	TRBD1	-	TRBJ1-6	TGTGCCAGCTCGACCGGGACAGATAATTCACCCCTCCACTTT	CASSTGTDNSPLHF
TRBV4-3	-	-	TRBJ1-3	TGCGCCAGCAGCCAAGAGGGGGCGGGAGCTGGAAACACCATATATTTT	CASSQEGAGAGNTIYF
TRBV19	TRBD1	once	TRBJ1-6	TGTGCCAGTAGTGGGGACAGGGGTCAAAATTCACCCCTCCACTTT	CASSGDRGQNSPLHF
TRBV7-9	-	-	TRBJ1-1	TGTGCCAGCAGCTTATATGCGGCCTCGAACACTGAAGCTTTCTTT	CASSLYAASNTEAFF
TRBV5-1	TRBD1	-	TRBJ1-1	TGCGCCAGCAACTTAGGGACAGGGGTTAACACTGAAGCTTTCTTT	CASNLGTGVNTEAFF
TRBV27	-	-	TRBJ2-1	TGTGCCAGCAGTTTATTTTCGGGAGCGGACAATGAGCAGTTCTTC	CASSLFSGADNEQFF
TRBV11-3	-	-	TRBJ2-2	TGTGCCAGCAGGATCGGGGGCACCGGGGAGCTGTTTTTT	CASRIGGTGELFF
TRBV7-3	-	-	TRBJ2-2	TGTGCCAGCAGCGCGCAGGGGACCGGGGAGCTGTTTTTT	CASSAQGTGELFF
TRBV27	-	-	TRBJ2-7	TGTGCCAGCGGCGGGGCGAAAGAGCAGTACTTC	CASGGAKEQYF
TRBV4-2	TRBD2	-	TRBJ2-7	TGTGCCAGCAGCCCGACACTAGCGGGTTCAACCTACGAGCAGTACTTC	CASSPTLAGSTYEQYF
TRBV25-1	-	few	TRBJ1-2	TGTGCCAGCAGTGAATTGGGAGGGAACTATGGCTACACCTTC	CASSELGGNYGYTF
TRBV5-1	TRBD1	-	TRBJ2-2	TGCGCCAGCAGCTTACAGGGGGCTGGCGGGGAGCTGTTTTTT	CASSLQGAGGELFF
TRBV30	TRBD1	-	TRBJ1-1	TGTGCCTTTGACAGGGGATGGAACACTGAAGCTTTCTTT	CAFDRGWNTEAFF
TRBV10-3	-	-	TRBJ2-2	TGTGCCTTGCGCGGGTCGAACACCGGGGAGCTGTTTTTT	CALRGSNTGELFF
TRBV11-3	-	-	TRBJ1-1	TGTGCCAGCAGCCGAGGGAAGAGTGAAGCTTTCTTT	CASSRGKSEAFF
TRBV19	-	once	TRBJ1-4	TGTGCCAGTAGTATGCGCGAATTTGAGGGTTCGATGTATGAAAAACTGTTTTTT	CASSMREFEGSMYEKLFF
TRBV5-1	-	-	TRBJ2-2	TGCGCCAGCAGCTTGGCTTGGGGACAAAACACCGGAGAGCTGTTTTTT	CASSLAWGQNTGELFF
TRBV5-1	-	-	TRBJ2-7	TGCGCCAGCAGCTTGGCAGACACCTACGAGCAGTACTTC	CASSLADTYEQYF
TRBV5-6	TRBD1	few	TRBJ1-6	TGTGCCAGCAGTTGGGACAGAGATTCACCCCTCCACTTT	CASSWDRDSPLHF
TRBV11-3	-	once	TRBJ2-7	TGTGCCAGCAGCTCCTGGACAGATGAGCAGTACTTC	CASSSWTDEQYF
TRBV10-3	-	-	TRBJ2-7	TGTGCCATCAGTGGGGACATCTCGGGTACCTACGAGCAGTACTTC	CAISGDISGTYEQYF
TRBV2	-	once	TRBJ1-1	TGTGCCAGCAGTGAAGAAGGGGTTGGGAACACTGAAGCTTTCTTT	CASSEEGVGNTEAFF
TRBV7-9	-	-	TRBJ1-1	TGTGCCAGCAGGGAGGGGACTGAAGCTTTCTTT	CASREGTEAFF
TRBV5-6	TRBD1	-	TRBJ2-5	TGTGCCAGCAGCCCCCGTAGGACAGGGTACATGGAGACCCAGTACTTC	CASSPRRTGYMETQYF
TRBV6-6	-	-	TRBJ1-6	TGTGCCAGCAGTTACTCGAAGAGCTCCTATAATTCACCCCTCCACTTT	CASSYSKSSYNSPLHF
TRBV2	-	-	TRBJ1-1	TGTGCCAGCAGTGAAAACGTGCCAGTCCAAGACACTGAAGCTTTCTTT	CASSENVPVQDTEAFF